This T cell receptor beta chain was identified during a study of cytomegalovirus exposure and HLA in healthy donors. The V end lost 3 bases, the J end lost 4 bases, and 9 bases lay between the germline ends. The length of the CDR3 is 13 residues. Germline V lookup: CDR1 LNHDA, CDR2 SQIVND (reference sequence). Assay used: immunoSEQ multiplex PCR; TCRdb lists only in-frame clones, some missing. The sample lists over 100,000 clones, roughly 94% occurring once. The clonotype originates from a woman under 30 in good health and CMV-seronegative. The material sequenced was PBMCs. The chain has TRBV19 and TRBJ1-1; D unresolved. The CDR3 loop reads CASSMSYGTEAFF. CDR3 coding DNA: TGTGCCAGTAGTATGTCCTACGGCACTGAAGCTTTCTTT.